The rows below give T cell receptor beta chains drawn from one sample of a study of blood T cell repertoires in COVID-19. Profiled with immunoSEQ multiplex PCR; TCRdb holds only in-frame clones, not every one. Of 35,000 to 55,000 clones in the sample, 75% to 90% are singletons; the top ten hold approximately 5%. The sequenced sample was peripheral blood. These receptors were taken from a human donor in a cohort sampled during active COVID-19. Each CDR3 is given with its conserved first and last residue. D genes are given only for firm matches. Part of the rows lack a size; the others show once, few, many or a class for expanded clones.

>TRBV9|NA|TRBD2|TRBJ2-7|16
TGTGCCAGCAGCCCAAGGACTAGCGCTGCCTCCTACGAGCAGTACTTC
CASSPRTSAASYEQYF
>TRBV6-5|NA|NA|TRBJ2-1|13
TGTGCCACCAACTACCAGGGGCACAATGAGCAGTTCTTC
CATNYQGHNEQFF
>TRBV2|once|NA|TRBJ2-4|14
TGTGCCAGCAGTGAGGACTGGTACAAAAACATTCAGTACTTC
CASSEDWYKNIQYF
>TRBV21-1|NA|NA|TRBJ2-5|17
TGTGCCAGCAGCAAACCTACGGACAGGGTCGTGGTAGAGACCCAGTACTTC
CASSKPTDRVVVETQYF
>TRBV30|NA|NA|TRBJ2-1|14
TGTGCCTGGGTTGCCGGGAACTCGTACAATGAGCAGTTCTTC
CAWVAGNSYNEQFF
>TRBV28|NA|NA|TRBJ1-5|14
TGTGCCAGCAGGGCTGGACAGTTCAATCAGCCCCAGCATTTT
CASRAGQFNQPQHF
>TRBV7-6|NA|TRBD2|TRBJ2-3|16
TGTGCCAGCAGCTCAACAGTAGCGGGAGGCACAGATACGCAGTATTTT
CASSSTVAGGTDTQYF
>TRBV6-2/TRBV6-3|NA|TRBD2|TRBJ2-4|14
TGTGCCAGCAGTTACGGGCTAGCGGCAAACATTCAGTACTTC
CASSYGLAANIQYF
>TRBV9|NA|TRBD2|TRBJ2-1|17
TGTGCCAGCAGCGTTGGGACTAGCGGGAGCTCCTACAATGAGCAGTTCTTC
CASSVGTSGSSYNEQFF
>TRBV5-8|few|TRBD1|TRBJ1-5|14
TGTGCCAGCAGCCCGTGGACAGGGTTTCAGCCCCAGCATTTT
CASSPWTGFQPQHF
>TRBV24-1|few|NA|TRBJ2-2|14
TGTGCCACCAGTGATGTCCTCTACACCGGGGAGCTGTTTTTT
CATSDVLYTGELFF
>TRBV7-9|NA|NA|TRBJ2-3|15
TGTGCCAGCAGCCCTAGGCCCCCACAGGTGGATACGCAGTATTTT
CASSPRPPQVDTQYF
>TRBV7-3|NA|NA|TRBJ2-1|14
TGTGCCAGCAGCTTAAAGACAGGACGCAATGAGCAGTTCTTC
CASSLKTGRNEQFF
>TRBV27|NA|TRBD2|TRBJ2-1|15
TGTGCCAGCAGTTTTACAGCGGGAGGGGGAAATGAGCAGTTCTTC
CASSFTAGGGNEQFF
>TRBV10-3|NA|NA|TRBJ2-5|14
TGTGCCATCAGTGTAGAGTACAGGGTAGAGACCCAGTACTTC
CAISVEYRVETQYF
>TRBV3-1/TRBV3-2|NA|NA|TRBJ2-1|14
TGTGCCAGCAGCCTAAGGACACAGTACAATGAGCAGTTCTTC
CASSLRTQYNEQFF
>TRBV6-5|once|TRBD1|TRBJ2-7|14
TGTGCCAGCCGACCGGGACAGGGGTCTGGGGAGCAGTACTTC
CASRPGQGSGEQYF
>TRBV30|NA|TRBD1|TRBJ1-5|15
TGTGCCTGGAGTTTAAGGGACAGGGACAATCAGCCCCAGCATTTT
CAWSLRDRDNQPQHF
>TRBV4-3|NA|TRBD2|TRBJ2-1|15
TGCGCCAGCAGCCAAGATTTAGCGGGAGTCAATGAGCAGTTCTTC
CASSQDLAGVNEQFF
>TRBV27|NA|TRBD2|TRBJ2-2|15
TGTGCCCCCCGACTAGCTGCCTTAAACACCGGGGAGCTGTTTTTT
CAPRLAALNTGELFF
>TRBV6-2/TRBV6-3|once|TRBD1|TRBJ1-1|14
TGTGCCAGCAGTTACTCGGACAGGGAGGGTGAAGCTTTCTTT
CASSYSDREGEAFF
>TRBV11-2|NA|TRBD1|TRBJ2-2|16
TGTGCCAGCAGCTTATATACAGGGGAAGAACCCGGGGAGCTGTTTTTT
CASSLYTGEEPGELFF
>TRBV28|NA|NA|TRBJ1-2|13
TGTGCCAGCAGTTTGGTCCAGGACTATGGCTACACCTTC
CASSLVQDYGYTF
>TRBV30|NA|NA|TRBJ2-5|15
TGTGCCTGGAGCGAATCCGGGGGATCCCTTGAGACCCAGTACTTC
CAWSESGGSLETQYF
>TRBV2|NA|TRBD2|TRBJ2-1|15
TGTGCCAGCAGGGGGACTAGCGGGAAGTGGGGTGAGCAGTTCTTC
CASRGTSGKWGEQFF
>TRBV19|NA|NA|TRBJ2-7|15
TGTGCCAGTAGTATTAACCGCAGGGGACCCTACGAGCAGTACTTC
CASSINRRGPYEQYF
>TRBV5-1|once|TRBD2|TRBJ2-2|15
TGCGCCAGCAGCCTAGCGGGAGTTTTCACCGGGGAGCTGTTTTTT
CASSLAGVFTGELFF
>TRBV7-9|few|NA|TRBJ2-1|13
TGTGCCAGCAGATTGAAGGGGGAGCATGAGCAGTTCTTC
CASRLKGEHEQFF
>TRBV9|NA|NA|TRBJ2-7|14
TGTGCCAGCAGCGTAGACGGAGAGTCCTACGAGCAGTACTTC
CASSVDGESYEQYF
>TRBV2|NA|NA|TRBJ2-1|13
TGTGCCAGCAGTAGGGACTTCAACAATGAGCAGTTCTTC
CASSRDFNNEQFF
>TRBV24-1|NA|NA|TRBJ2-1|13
TGTGCCACCAGTGCCCCAGTCTTCAATGAGCAGTTCTTC
CATSAPVFNEQFF
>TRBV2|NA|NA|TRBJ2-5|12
TGTGCCAGCAGTTCTCTACAAGAGACCCAGTACTTC
CASSSLQETQYF
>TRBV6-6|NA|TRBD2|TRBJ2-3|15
TGTGCCACCAACCGGGCTAGCGGGAGCACAGATACGCAGTATTTT
CATNRASGSTDTQYF
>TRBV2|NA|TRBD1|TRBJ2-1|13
TGTGCCGGAAGACAGGGTCCCTACAATGAGCAGTTCTTC
CAGRQGPYNEQFF
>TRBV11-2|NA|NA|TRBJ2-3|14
TGTGCCAGCAGCGGGACACAGGGCACAGATACGCAGTATTTT
CASSGTQGTDTQYF
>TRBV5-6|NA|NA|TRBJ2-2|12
TGTGCCAGCAGCCCGAGCACCGGGGAGCTGTTTTTT
CASSPSTGELFF
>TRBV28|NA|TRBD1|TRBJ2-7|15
TGTGCCAGCAATAATTTGGGACAGGGAGTCTACGAGCAGTACTTC
CASNNLGQGVYEQYF
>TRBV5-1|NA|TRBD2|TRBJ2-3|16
TGCGCCAGCAGCTTGGGAAGTAGCGGGAGCACAGATACGCAGTATTTT
CASSLGSSGSTDTQYF
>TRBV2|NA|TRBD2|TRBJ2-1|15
TGTGCCAGCAGTTTCTTGGGACTAGCGGGAAGTGAGCAGTTCTTC
CASSFLGLAGSEQFF
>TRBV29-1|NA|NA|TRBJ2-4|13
TGCAGCGCAAAGGAGCAGGCCCAGGGCATTCAGTACTTC
CSAKEQAQGIQYF
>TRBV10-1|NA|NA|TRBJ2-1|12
TGCGCCAGCACGCGGGGTTACAATGAGCAGTTCTTC
CASTRGYNEQFF
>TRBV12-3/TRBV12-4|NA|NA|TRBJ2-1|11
TGTGCCAGCAGTCGTCGTAATGAGCAGTTCTTC
CASSRRNEQFF
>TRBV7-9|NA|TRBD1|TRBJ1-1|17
TGTGCCAGTAAACCTCGTGCCGGGACAGGGCTTTTGACTGAAGCTTTCTTT
CASKPRAGTGLLTEAFF
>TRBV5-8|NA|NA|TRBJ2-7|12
TGTGCCAGCAGCGGGACTCCCTACGAGCAGTACTTC
CASSGTPYEQYF
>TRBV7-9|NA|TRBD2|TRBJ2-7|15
TGTGCCAGCAGCTTCGGACTAGCGGGGCCCTACGAGCAGTACTTC
CASSFGLAGPYEQYF
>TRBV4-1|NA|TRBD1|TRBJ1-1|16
TGCGCCAGCAGCCAAGGATGGACAGGGGGGAACACTGAAGCTTTCTTT
CASSQGWTGGNTEAFF
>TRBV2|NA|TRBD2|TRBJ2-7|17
TGTGCCAGCCGTTCCGGGACTAGCTATTCAAGCTCCTACGAGCAGTACTTC
CASRSGTSYSSSYEQYF